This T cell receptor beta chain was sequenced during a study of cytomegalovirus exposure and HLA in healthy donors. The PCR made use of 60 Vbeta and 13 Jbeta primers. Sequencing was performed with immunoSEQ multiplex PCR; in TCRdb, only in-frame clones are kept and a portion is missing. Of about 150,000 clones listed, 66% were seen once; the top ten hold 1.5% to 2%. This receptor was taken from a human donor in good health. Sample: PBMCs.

The CDR3 here is CASSLAYEGAYEQYF. The CDR3 bases are TGCGCCAGCAGCTTGGCCTACGAGGGGGCCTACGAGCAGTACTTC. The chain carries TRBV5-1 and TRBJ2-7, with D possibly matching TRBD1 (6 bases). Germline lookup yields CDR1 SGHRS and CDR2 YFSETQ. V lost 0 bases and J 2 bases, leaving 12 bases between the germline ends. This CDR3 comprises 15 residues.